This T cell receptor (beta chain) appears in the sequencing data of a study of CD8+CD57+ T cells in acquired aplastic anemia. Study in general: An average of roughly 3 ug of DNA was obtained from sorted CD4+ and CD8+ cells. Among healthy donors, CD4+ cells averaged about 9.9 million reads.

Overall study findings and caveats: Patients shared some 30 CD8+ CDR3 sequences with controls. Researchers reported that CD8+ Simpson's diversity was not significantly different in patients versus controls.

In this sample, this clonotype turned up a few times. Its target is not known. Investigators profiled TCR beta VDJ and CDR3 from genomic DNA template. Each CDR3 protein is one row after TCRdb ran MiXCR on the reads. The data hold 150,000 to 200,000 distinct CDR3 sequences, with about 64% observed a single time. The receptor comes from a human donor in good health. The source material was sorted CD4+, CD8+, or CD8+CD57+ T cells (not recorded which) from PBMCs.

CDR3 nucleotides: TGTGCCATCAGTGAGAGCCAGGGGCCCTACGGGGAGACCCAGTACTTC. Translating it yields CAISESQGPYGETQYF. The J gene is TRBJ2-5, the V gene TRBV10-3, with D tentatively TRBD1 (6 bases). V shed 2 bases and J shed 5 bases, with 18 bases lying between them. This CDR3 has 16 amino acids. Germline V CDR1 and CDR2: ENHRY, SYGVKD.